One sample yielded the 3 T cell receptor beta chains listed below, sequenced in a study of T cell responses to AZD1222 COVID-19 vaccine. Sequencing was performed with immunoSEQ multiplex PCR; in TCRdb, only in-frame clones are kept and a portion is missing. This table holds 130,000 to 150,000 clones, over 80% found once. This material consisted of peripheral blood, taken on day 0 of MenACWY control vaccination. Source of these receptors: an adult in good health.

The V call is TRBV10-1, the J call TRBJ1-5, with D uncertain. CDR1 and CDR2 (germline): WNHNN, SYGVQD (reference sequence). The length of the CDR3 is 13 residues. The V end was cut by 4 bases, the J end by 5 bases, with 9 bases between. CDR3 amino acids: CASSGALDQPQHF. For the CDR3, the DNA is TGCGCCAGCAGTGGGGCTTTGGATCAGCCCCAGCATTTT.

V is TRBV5-1 and J is TRBJ2-7, with D perhaps matching TRBD2 (6 bases). Trimming took 0 bases from V and 3 from J, leaving 10 bases between them. CDR1 and CDR2 from the germline V gene are SGHRS and YFSETQ. This CDR3 has 14 residues. The CDR3 bases are TGCGCCAGCAGCTTGGGACTAGGCTTCTACGAGCAGTACTTC. This codes for CASSLGLGFYEQYF.

The rearrangement links TRBV7-2 to TRBJ2-7; 8 nucleotides agree with TRBD2. The CDR3 extends over 15 amino acids. In germline, CDR1 is SGHTA, CDR2 FQGNSA. J lost 6 bases, V lost 2 bases, and 9 bases had no gene match. The CDR3 sequence: CASSLTAGGLLEQYF. The CDR3 DNA reads TGTGCCAGCAGCTTAACGGCGGGAGGACTACTCGAGCAGTACTTC.